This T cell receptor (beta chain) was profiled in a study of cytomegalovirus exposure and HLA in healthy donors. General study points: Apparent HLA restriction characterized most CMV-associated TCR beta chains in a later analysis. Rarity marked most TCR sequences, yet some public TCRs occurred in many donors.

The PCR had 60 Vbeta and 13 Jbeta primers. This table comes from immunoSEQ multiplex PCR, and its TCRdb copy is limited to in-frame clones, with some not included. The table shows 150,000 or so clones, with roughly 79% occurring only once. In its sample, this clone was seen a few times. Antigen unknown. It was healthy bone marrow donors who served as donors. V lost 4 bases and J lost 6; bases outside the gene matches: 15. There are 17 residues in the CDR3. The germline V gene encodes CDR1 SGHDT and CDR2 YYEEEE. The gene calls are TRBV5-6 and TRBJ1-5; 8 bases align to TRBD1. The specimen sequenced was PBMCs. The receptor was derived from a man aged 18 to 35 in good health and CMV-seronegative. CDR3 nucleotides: TGTGCCAGCAGCGTGTATACAGGGGGGAGGGTAGGTCAGCCCCAGCATTTT. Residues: CASSVYTGGRVGQPQHF.